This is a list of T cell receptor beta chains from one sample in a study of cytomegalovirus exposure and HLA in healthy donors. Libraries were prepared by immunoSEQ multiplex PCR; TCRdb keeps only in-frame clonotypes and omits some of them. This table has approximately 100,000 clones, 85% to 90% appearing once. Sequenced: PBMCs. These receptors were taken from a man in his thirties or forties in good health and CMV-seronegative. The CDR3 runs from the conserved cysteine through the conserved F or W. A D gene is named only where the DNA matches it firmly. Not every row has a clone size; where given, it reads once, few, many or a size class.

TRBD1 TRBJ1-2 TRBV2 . TGTGCCAGCACCCGGACAGGGCCAACCTCTTATGGCTACACCTTC CASTRTGPTSYGYTF
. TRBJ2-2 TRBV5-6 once TGTGCCAGCAGCTTGGTTAGGGGGGGCCGCACCGGGGAGCTGTTTTTT CASSLVRGGRTGELFF
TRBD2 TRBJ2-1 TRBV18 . TGTGCCAGCTCACCACCTGTAGGACTAGCGTCTTTTATTGATGAGCAGTTCTTC CASSPPVGLASFIDEQFF
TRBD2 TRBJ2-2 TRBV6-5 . TGTGCCAGCAGCCGACTAGCGGCCACCGGGGAGCTGTTTTTT CASSRLAATGELFF
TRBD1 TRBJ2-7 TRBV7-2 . TGTGCCAGCAGCTTAGGGGGACAGGGGATCTACGAGCAGTACTTC CASSLGGQGIYEQYF
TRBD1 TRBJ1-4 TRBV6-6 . TGTGCCAGCAGAAGGACAGGGGGCACTAATGAAAAACTGTTTTTT CASRRTGGTNEKLFF
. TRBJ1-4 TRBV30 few TGTGCCTGGAGGAGAGGATTTAATGAAAAACTGTTTTTT CAWRRGFNEKLFF
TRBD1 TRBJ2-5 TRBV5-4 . TGTGCCAGCAGCTTGCCTAACTCAGGGGGCGCTGGGACCCAGTACTTC CASSLPNSGGAGTQYF
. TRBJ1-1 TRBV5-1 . TGCGCCAGCAGCTTGTGGTCCGGGTCCGCGAACACTGAAGCTTTCTTT CASSLWSGSANTEAFF
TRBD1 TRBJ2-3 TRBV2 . TGTGCCAGCAGCCCAGACATTGGGACAGAAACTTATTTAGATACGCAGTATTTT CASSPDIGTETYLDTQYF